This T cell receptor (beta chain) was sequenced for a study of immune evolution from preneoplasia to lung adenocarcinoma. Study observations and caveats: Top clone frequencies peaked in normal lung, apparently declining through invasive adenocarcinoma.

Histologic diagnosis was independently verified by two lung pathologists. In the case of this clone: Its specificity is unknown.

Generated by immunoSEQ multiplex PCR, the TCRdb table keeps only in-frame clones and is missing some. In the table there are several thousand clones, 85% to 90% of which are singletons. Input material: FFPE invasive lung adenocarcinoma tissue. This receptor was identified in a person aged 70 to 79 with invasive lung adenocarcinoma.

CDR3 bases: TGCGCCAGCAGCGATATCCCCGGCAATGAGCAGTTCTTC. Translating it yields CASSDIPGNEQFF. The chain uses TRBV5-1 and TRBJ2-1; no firm D call. V was trimmed by 4 bases and J by 6 bases, leaving 11 bases between them. This CDR3 has 13 residues. Looked up from germline, CDR1 is SGHRS and CDR2 is YFSETQ.